A selection of T cell receptor beta chains follows, all from one sample in a study of long-term antiretroviral therapy in people with HIV. Profiling relied on immunoSEQ multiplex PCR, and the TCRdb table lists in-frame clones only, not all of them. The table shows around 13,000 clones, with 83% occurring only once. Material: unsorted PBMCs, obtained 3.4 years after starting antiretroviral therapy. These TCRs come from a man between 40 and 49 years old with HIV. The CDR3 runs from the conserved cysteine through the conserved F or W. The D gene is left open where the match is weak. Some rows mark clone size as missing; the rest say once, few, many or name a class of expanded clone.

j_gene	d_gene	abundance	v_gene	CDR3aa	CDR3nt
TRBJ1-4	TRBD1	NA	TRBV19	CATTDRGINEKLFF	TGTGCCACCACGGACAGGGGAATAAACGAAAAACTGTTTTTT
TRBJ2-2	TRBD2	once	TRBV7-6	CASSPLAGGAGELFF	TGTGCCAGCAGCCCACTAGCGGGAGGTGCCGGGGAGCTGTTTTTT
TRBJ2-7	TRBD2	NA	TRBV6-1	CASSDPGRGYRYEQYF	TGTGCCAGCAGTGACCCCGGGAGGGGGTACCGCTACGAGCAGTACTTC
TRBJ2-7	TRBD2	NA	TRBV5-1	CASSQGTSGYYEQYF	TGCGCCAGCAGCCAGGGGACTAGCGGATACTACGAGCAGTACTTC
TRBJ2-7	NA	once	TRBV4-1	CASSQILRMGAYEQYF	TGCGCCAGCAGCCAGATACTACGAATGGGGGCCTACGAGCAGTACTTC
TRBJ1-4	NA	NA	TRBV7-2	CASSYRITNEKLFF	TGTGCCAGCAGCTACAGGATAACTAATGAAAAACTGTTTTTT
TRBJ2-2	TRBD2	NA	TRBV10-2	CASRRGTSMTGELFF	TGCGCCAGCAGGAGGGGGACTAGCATGACCGGGGAGCTGTTTTTT
TRBJ1-2	NA	few	TRBV7-9	CASSLVQVGGYTF	TGTGCCAGCAGCTTAGTCCAGGTGGGGGGCTACACCTTC
TRBJ2-7	TRBD2	NA	TRBV9	CASSVGPSLAGMVYEQYF	TGTGCCAGCAGCGTAGGGCCTTCACTAGCGGGAATGGTTTACGAGCAGTACTTC
TRBJ1-2	NA	NA	TRBV7-2	CASSGHIYGYTF	TGTGCCAGCAGCGGTCATATTTATGGCTACACCTTC
TRBJ2-1	NA	once	TRBV11-1	CASSPRMEDEQFF	TGTGCCAGCAGCCCCCGAATGGAGGATGAGCAGTTCTTC
TRBJ2-4	TRBD1	NA	TRBV19	CAASGTGVFSIQYF	TGTGCCGCCTCCGGGACAGGGGTGTTCAGCATTCAGTACTTC
TRBJ2-7	NA	NA	TRBV4-3	CASSQDIGQTYEQYF	TGCGCCAGCAGCCAAGACATAGGGCAAACCTACGAGCAGTACTTC
TRBJ1-1	NA	NA	TRBV10-3	CAISGQRNTEAFF	TGTGCCATCAGCGGACAGCGGAACACTGAAGCTTTCTTT
TRBJ2-3	TRBD2	NA	TRBV7-8	CASSFYLAGVVPDTQYF	TGTGCCAGCAGCTTCTACCTAGCGGGAGTGGTCCCAGATACGCAGTATTTT
TRBJ2-7	TRBD2	NA	TRBV29-1	CSALGTSGYEQYF	TGCAGCGCTCTAGGTACTAGCGGGTACGAGCAGTACTTC
TRBJ1-1	TRBD1	NA	TRBV5-1	CASSLAGQGYTEAFF	TGCGCCAGCAGCTTGGCCGGACAGGGGTACACTGAAGCTTTCTTT
TRBJ2-2	TRBD2	NA	TRBV4-3	CASSQEHGGRSTGELFF	TGCGCCAGCAGCCAAGAACATGGCGGGAGAAGCACCGGGGAGCTGTTTTTT
TRBJ2-7	NA	NA	TRBV7-2	CASSPAVAYEQYF	TGTGCCAGCAGCCCAGCGGTGGCCTACGAGCAGTACTTC
TRBJ2-3	NA	NA	TRBV28	CASQFVSGTDTQYF	TGTGCCAGCCAGTTTGTATCGGGAACAGATACGCAGTATTTT
TRBJ2-7	NA	NA	TRBV15	CATSFRGVAYEQYF	TGTGCCACCAGCTTCCGGGGAGTTGCCTACGAGCAGTACTTC
TRBJ2-7	NA	NA	TRBV19	CASSSGNYEQYF	TGTGCCAGTAGTAGTGGCAACTACGAGCAGTACTTC
TRBJ2-1	TRBD2	NA	TRBV2	CATSPGIAGASYEQFF	TGTGCCACCTCCCCCGGCATAGCGGGAGCCTCTTATGAGCAGTTCTTC